This entry concerns a single TCR beta chain. It lacks a known antigen. Base qualities are missing; no much larger clone stands one base away. The CDR3 runs 15 amino acids, cysteine and phenylalanine included. Of the read, only the CDR3 DNA is kept; its 45 bases are in frame from base 1. Relative to germline, V is 5 bases shorter and J is 1 base shorter, with 12 bases between their ends. The germline V gene encodes CDR1 MNHNY and CDR2 SVGAGI (reference sequence). The data belong to a study of blood T cell repertoires in COVID-19 (dated by TCRdb to 2018 to 2021). For the wider study: The collaborator samples originated in the United States, Italy and Spain and spanned the acute and convalescent phases of COVID-19. The material from the prospective study consisted of cDNA or gDNA derived from T cells, B-cell-depleted T cells, or PBMCs. Subjects who had been exposed to COVID-19, were actively infected with it, or had recovered from it provided the deeply sampled blood TCRbeta repertoires that made up the dataset. The repertoires were made available in a free public database intended to serve as a resource for research on the immune response to SARS-CoV-2. Samples were obtained from the ongoing ImmuneRACE study (first 160 participants) and from about 1,300 subjects provided by 6 global collaborators. A de-identified subject ID, COVID-19 status, age in years and sex were almost always included in the sample metadata. Where available, HLA class I and class II types were obtained from metadata supplied by the sample provider rather than from assay-based typing.

TCRbeta CDR3 regions were amplified from genomic DNA by means of the immunoSEQ Assay, a bias-controlled multiplex PCR. The original pipeline was this. The number of nucleated cells in each sample was estimated by amplification of reference gene primers within the assay. To quantify the absolute abundance of each unique TCRbeta CDR3 rearrangement, sequence reads were collapsed and filtered. For each sample, productive Simpson clonality was calculated as the square root of Simpson's diversity index over productive rearrangements. The table was pulled from immuneACCESS by TCRdb, which kept in-frame rearrangements only. Such tables lose some clones; where checked, under half of the loss comes from unresolved V genes, and the rest has no known cause. V, J and clone size were drawn from that table, and D and trimming were deduced from the DNA. The sample table records about 140,000 clones; approximately 81% of these occur just once. The biggest ten clones account for roughly 8.2% of the sample.

What the research found in general, with its limitations: Clinical and demographic metadata were provided uncurated, with the amount varying by source and participant.

Collaborating institutions collected whole blood in K2EDTA tubes following their own protocols. For TCRbeta analysis, collaborators shipped samples in one of three forms: frozen whole blood, isolated PBMCs, or DNA extracted from either of those sample types. This receptor chain uses TRBV6-6 and TRBJ1-5, with TRBD1 tentatively as D gene (6 bases match). This clonotype was sampled from a human donor in a cohort sampled during active COVID-19. The source material was peripheral blood. The bases are TGTGCCAGCAGTCCGGCAGGGGAGAGCAATCAGCCCCAGCATTTT. This gives the protein CASSPAGESNQPQHF.